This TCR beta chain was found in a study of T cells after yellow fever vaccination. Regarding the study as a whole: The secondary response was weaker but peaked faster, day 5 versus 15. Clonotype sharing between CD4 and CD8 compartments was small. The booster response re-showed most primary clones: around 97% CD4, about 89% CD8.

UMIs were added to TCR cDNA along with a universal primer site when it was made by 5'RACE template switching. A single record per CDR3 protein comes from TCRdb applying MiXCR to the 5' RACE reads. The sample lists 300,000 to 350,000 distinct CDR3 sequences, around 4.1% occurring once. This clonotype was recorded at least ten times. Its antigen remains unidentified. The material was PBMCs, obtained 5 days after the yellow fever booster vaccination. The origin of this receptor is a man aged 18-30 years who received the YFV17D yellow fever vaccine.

The CDR3 DNA reads TGCAGCGCTCTTGGACAGGGGCGCACAGATACGCAGTATTTT. This sequence encodes CSALGQGRTDTQYF. The rearrangement uses TRBV29-1 and TRBJ2-3, with TRBD1 identical over 9 bases. The junction had 6 bases not matched to a gene; V was cut back by 7 bases and J by 1 base. CDR3 size: 14 residues. Looked up from germline, CDR1 is SQVTM and CDR2 is ANQGSEA.